The 28 T cell receptor beta chains given below trace back to one sample, sequenced in a study of identifying expanded T cells in peripheral blood. Clones were sequenced by immunoSEQ multiplex PCR, and TCRdb holds only the in-frame ones, with some missing. The sample carries tens of thousands of clones, 70% to 90% recorded once. The sequenced material came from blood. The receptor set was obtained from a person aged 18 to 75 in good health.

This sequence joins TRBV30 and TRBJ2-7; possible D gene TRBD1, 5 bases. Trimming removed 0 bases from V and 3 bases from J, with 12 bases in between. There are 14 residues in the CDR3. Germline V gives CDR1 GTSNPN, CDR2 SVGIG (reference sequence). The CDR3: CAWSVLQGFYEQYF. CDR3 DNA sequence: TGTGCCTGGAGTGTACTGCAGGGTTTCTACGAGCAGTACTTC.

V is TRBV19 and J is TRBJ2-7; weak D call: TRBD1 (6 bases). The V end was cut by 6 bases, the J end by 5 bases, with 23 bases between. CDR1 is LNHDA, CDR2 SQIVND, per germline (reference sequence). This CDR3 region has 16 residues. The CDR3 spells CASSPRPTGFLHEQYF. The CDR3 DNA reads as TGTGCCAGTAGCCCGCGCCCGACAGGATTTCTACACGAGCAGTACTTC.

This clone has more than one count but fewer than ten. The chain uses TRBV19 and TRBJ2-2; perhaps TRBD2 as D (6 bases). Germline CDR1 and CDR2: LNHDA and SQIVND (reference sequence). V was cut by 5 bases and J by 4 bases, with 11 bases left in between. The CDR3 loop spans 14 amino acids. CDR3 sequence reads: CASSEGLSTGELFF. The DNA for the CDR3 is TGTGCCAGTAGTGAAGGACTATCCACCGGGGAGCTGTTTTTT.

The rearrangement joins TRBV5-1 to TRBJ1-1; 8 bases are a match to TRBD1. This CDR3 comprises 14 residues. Trimming took 3 bases from V and 1 from J; bases not matched to a gene: 2. Germline values: CDR1 SGHRS, CDR2 YFSETQ. DNA for the CDR3: TGCGCCAGCAGCTACGGGACAGGGAACACTGAAGCTTTCTTT. It translates to CASSYGTGNTEAFF.

This chain joins TRBV28 and TRBJ2-7; 9 nucleotides match TRBD1. This CDR3 has 17 residues. With V trimmed by 5 bases and J by 1 base, 12 bases remained unmatched. Germline V gene data show CDR1 as MDHEN and CDR2 as SYDVKM. The CDR3 nucleotides are TGTGCCAGCAGTAAAGCTCCGGGACAGGGCACGTCCTACGAGCAGTACTTC. As protein: CASSKAPGQGTSYEQYF.

V gene TRBV4-2 combines with J gene TRBJ2-3, with 16 bases lining up with TRBD2. This CDR3 has 17 residues. J was trimmed by 5 bases and V by 3 bases; bases with no gene match: 5. Germline V CDR1 and CDR2: LGHNA, YNFKEQ. The CDR3 bases are TGTGCCAGCAGCCAGGGACTAGCGGGAGGGCCGATAGATACGCAGTATTTT. This translates into CASSQGLAGGPIDTQYF.

V and J are TRBV4-2 and TRBJ2-3; 9 bases are shared with TRBD2. Trimming cost V 0 bases and J 7 bases; bases outside gene matches: 8. The CDR3 extends over 16 amino acids. Per germline, CDR1 LGHNA and CDR2 YNFKEQ. The CDR3 region is CASSQEAGGMGYTQYF. DNA of the CDR3: TGTGCCAGCAGCCAAGAGGCGGGAGGGATGGGCTATACGCAGTATTTT.

This CDR3 reads CASSEVSGGIPGELFF. The CDR3 DNA follows: TGTGCCAGCAGTGAAGTGTCCGGGGGCATCCCCGGGGAGCTGTTTTTT. V is TRBV2 and J is TRBJ2-2; D might be TRBD1 or TRBD2, each matching 6 bases. The CDR3 runs 16 residues. V gave up 1 base and J gave up 6 bases, with 15 bases separating them. CDR1 SNHLY and CDR2 FYNNEI come from the germline V gene.

The chain uses TRBV19 and TRBJ1-2, with D hard to call. This CDR3 has 12 residues. V gave up 5 bases and J gave up 4 bases, with 8 bases separating them. In germline, CDR1 is LNHDA, CDR2 SQIVND (reference sequence). The CDR3 coding sequence is TGTGCCAGTAGTTCCGAGGGCTATGGCTACACCTTC. Translation: CASSSEGYGYTF. The entire variable domain, with the rest obtained from reference TRBV19 and TRBJ1-2, is as follows: DGGITQSPKYLFRKEGQNVTLSCEQNLNHDAMYWYRQDPGQGLRLIYYSQIVNDFQKGDIAEGYSVSREKKESFPLTVTSAQKNPTAFYLCASSSEGYGYTFGSGTRLTVV.

The chain carries TRBV6-5 and TRBJ1-5; D uncertain. This CDR3 region has 13 residues. The germline V gene has CDR1 MNHEY and CDR2 SVGAGI. The V and J ends lost 5 bases and 0 bases respectively, with 5 bases between them. CDR3 nucleotide sequence: TGTGCCAGCAGTCTCGTTAGCAATCAGCCCCAGCATTTT. Translating gives CASSLVSNQPQHF.

The chain uses TRBV5-4 and TRBJ2-7; TRBD1 aligns across 10 bases. J was trimmed by 6 bases and V by 3 bases; bases with no gene match: 0. This CDR3 region has 12 residues. The germline gives CDR1 SGHNT, CDR2 YYREEE (reference sequence). The CDR3 loop reads CASSWTGGEQYF. In DNA form, the CDR3 reads TGTGCCAGCAGCTGGACAGGGGGCGAGCAGTACTTC.

The chain employs TRBV19 and TRBJ2-7, with no clear D. V gave up 4 bases and J gave up 1 base, with 11 bases separating them. The CDR3 extends over 14 amino acids. Germline V gives CDR1 LNHDA, CDR2 SQIVND (reference sequence). The CDR3 loop reads CASSTEQRSYEQYF. CDR3 coding DNA: TGTGCCAGTAGTACAGAACAGAGATCCTACGAGCAGTACTTC.

The V call is TRBV7-2, the J call TRBJ1-1; the match to TRBD1 covers 7 bases. Germline V gives CDR1 SGHTA, CDR2 FQGNSA. Trimming cost V 5 bases and J 6 bases; bases outside gene matches: 9. The CDR3 runs 14 residues. The CDR3 region is CASSTTGRRAEAFF. The CDR3 DNA reads as TGTGCCAGCAGCACGACAGGGAGGCGCGCTGAAGCTTTCTTT.

In regard to this clone: Other DNA sequences from this sample encode an identical CDR3 as well. The J gene is TRBJ1-5, the V gene TRBV2, with D possibly TRBD1 on 6 matching bases. Between the trimmed V and J ends, which lost 3 bases and 7 bases, there was a span of 7 bases. This CDR3 is built from 12 residues. Germline CDR1 and CDR2: SNHLY and FYNNEI. The CDR3 DNA reads as TGTGCCAGCAGTGATACAGGGCAGCCCCAGCATTTT. Translation gives CASSDTGQPQHF.

The chain uses TRBV7-8 and TRBJ2-5; D is possibly TRBD1 (6 bases). This CDR3 is built from 13 residues. Trimming shortened V by 1 base and J by 5 bases, and 8 bases separated the two germline ends. Per germline, CDR1 SGHVS and CDR2 FQNEAQ. Here the CDR3 DNA reads TGTGCCAGCAGCTTAGACAGGGTTGAGACCCAGTACTTC. It encodes CASSLDRVETQYF.

The J gene is TRBJ1-1, the V gene TRBV19, with D uncertain. The CDR3 is made up of 11 amino acids. Trimming shortened V by 3 bases and J by 8 bases, and 7 bases separated the two germline ends. Germline V gives CDR1 LNHDA, CDR2 SQIVND (reference sequence). CDR3 bases: TGTGCCAGTAGTATCTCACGGGAAGCTTTCTTT. Translating it yields CASSISREAFF.

The rearrangement links TRBV30 to TRBJ1-2, with D hard to call. The CDR3 is 12 amino acids. The V end lost 1 base, the J end lost 9 bases, and 12 bases lay between the germline ends. The germline V gene has CDR1 GTSNPN and CDR2 SVGIG (reference sequence). In DNA, the CDR3 is TGTGCCTGGAGTGCCAGCGGACCTAGCTACACCTTC. Protein sequence: CAWSASGPSYTF.

The chain employs TRBV23-1 and TRBJ1-2; TRBD1 might be the D (6 bases). TRBV23-1 is an ORF; its function is uncertain. V lost 7 bases and J lost 5, with 17 bases in between. CDR3 length: 14 residues. Here the CDR3 DNA reads TGCGCCAGCACCCTCGGCCAGGGGCGGTATGGCTACACCTTC. Translating gives CASTLGQGRYGYTF.

The gene calls are TRBV10-2 and TRBJ2-7; D is perhaps TRBD1 (5 bases). The CDR3 loop spans 13 amino acids. Germline V gene lookup returns CDR1 WSHSY and CDR2 SAAADI. Trimming pared 7 bases from V and 5 bases from J, leaving 15 bases between. This CDR3 reads CASKDTLGNEQYF. The CDR3 nucleotides are TGCGCCAGCAAGGACACCTTGGGGAACGAGCAGTACTTC.

This clone was detected once. This chain joins TRBV7-2 and TRBJ1-5; a possible D gene is TRBD1 (5 bases). Trimming pared 1 base from V and 2 bases from J, leaving 9 bases between. CDR1 and CDR2 from the germline V gene are SGHTA and FQGNSA. This CDR3 has 15 amino acids. The CDR3 coding sequence is TGTGCCAGCAGCTTAGGACTCAGGGGCAATCAGCCCCAGCATTTT. Protein product: CASSLGLRGNQPQHF.

The J gene is TRBJ2-1, the V gene TRBV4-1, with 10 bases identical to TRBD2. This CDR3 has 16 residues. Trimming at V came to 1 base and at J to 7 bases, leaving 7 bases not matched to a gene. Germline CDR1 and CDR2: MGHRA and YSYEKL. The CDR3 loop reads CASSQGTGLAKNEQFF. The DNA of the CDR3 is TGCGCCAGCAGCCAAGGGACGGGACTAGCGAAAAATGAGCAGTTCTTC.

The chain recombines TRBV7-2 with TRBJ1-4; D may be TRBD1 (5 bases). This CDR3 is 15 amino acids long. Trimming cost V 1 base and J 8 bases, with 14 bases left between them. Germline-derived CDR1 and CDR2 are SGHTA and FQGNSA. The CDR3 sequence: CASSLGGQGFEKLFF. Written as DNA, the CDR3 is TGTGCCAGCAGCTTAGGTGGGCAGGGTTTCGAAAAACTGTTTTTT.

The chain uses TRBV2 and TRBJ2-3, with 10 positions matching TRBD1. V gave up 6 bases and J gave up 13 bases; unmatched junction bases: 7. This CDR3 comprises 12 residues. Germline V gene lookup returns CDR1 SNHLY and CDR2 FYNNEI. In DNA form, the CDR3 reads TGTGCCAGCAGGGGAAGACAGGGGGCTAAGTATTTT. Translated: CASRGRQGAKYF.

V gene TRBV30 combines with J gene TRBJ2-7, with D possibly TRBD1 on 5 matching bases. CDR3 length equals 13 residues. V dropped 3 bases and J dropped 6 bases, with 15 bases sitting between them. The V gene's germline CDR1 is GTSNPN and CDR2 SVGIG (reference sequence). The CDR3 bases are TGTGCCTGGAGAATATGGCAGGGTAGCGAGCAGTACTTC. Its protein is CAWRIWQGSEQYF.

This chain connects TRBV5-6 to TRBJ1-4; 9 nucleotides line up with TRBD1. V lost 2 bases, J lost 5 bases, and 7 bases stayed unmatched. The CDR3 has 16 amino acids. Germline V gene data show CDR1 as SGHDT and CDR2 as YYEEEE. This CDR3 reads CASSLFPGTGNEKLFF. The CDR3 DNA reads as TGTGCCAGCAGCTTATTTCCCGGGACAGGGAATGAAAAACTGTTTTTT.

J is TRBJ1-2 and V is TRBV6-6, with a weak D call TRBD1 (6 bases). In germline, CDR1 is MNHNY, CDR2 SVGAGI (reference sequence). The V end was cut by 5 bases, the J end by 3 bases, with 16 bases between. CDR3 length equals 15 residues. The chain's CDR3 is CASSSSSGAHYGYTF. CDR3 coding DNA: TGTGCCAGCAGTAGTTCATCAGGGGCACACTATGGCTACACCTTC.

J is TRBJ2-4 and V is TRBV11-3; perhaps TRBD2 as D (6 bases). The germline CDR1 and CDR2 sequences are SGHNT and YENEEA. The CDR3 has 18 amino acids. V lost 2 bases and J 0 bases, leaving 17 bases between the germline ends. The CDR3 DNA is TGTGCCAGCAGCTTAATAGCGGACCTGGGAGTAGCCAAAAACATTCAGTACTTC. Encoded protein: CASSLIADLGVAKNIQYF.

V is TRBV6-1 and J is TRBJ2-1; D perhaps matches TRBD2 (5 bases). Germline values: CDR1 MNHNS, CDR2 SASEGT. This CDR3 has 15 residues. V lost 8 bases and J lost 0, with 14 bases in between. The CDR3 nucleotides are TGTGCCAGCGGGGTAGCGCCGAGCTCCTACAATGAGCAGTTCTTC. This translates into CASGVAPSSYNEQFF.